This is a list of T cell receptor beta chains from one sample in a study of T cell changes during pregnancy in multiple sclerosis. The method was immunoSEQ multiplex PCR; TCRdb's version includes in-frame clones alone and lacks a portion of them. The data hold fewer than 85,000 clones, with more than 90% observed a single time. Specimen: peripheral blood, collected in the second trimester of pregnancy. Receptor source: a female donor with multiple sclerosis, enrolled in a pregnancy study. CDR3s include the opening cysteine and the closing phenylalanine or tryptophan. The D gene is left open where the match is weak. A clone size is listed for some rows: how often the clone was seen (once, few, many), or a class if it is expanded.

D gene: .; V gene: TRBV5-1; J gene: TRBJ2-1; clone size: .; CDR3 protein: CASSLIDSNRRRMGQFF; CDR3 DNA: TGCGCCAGCAGCTTAATCGACAGTAACCGCCGCCGTATGGGGCAGTTCTTC
D gene: TRBD2; V gene: TRBV7-6; J gene: TRBJ2-1; clone size: .; CDR3 protein: CASSLAQTSGRKGEQFF; CDR3 DNA: TGTGCCAGCAGCTTAGCGCAGACTAGCGGGAGGAAGGGCGAGCAGTTCTTC
D gene: TRBD2; V gene: TRBV12-5; J gene: TRBJ2-7; clone size: .; CDR3 protein: CASGLVLGKREGPYEQYF; CDR3 DNA: TGTGCTAGTGGTTTGGTTTTGGGTAAGCGGGAGGGCCCCTACGAGCAGTACTTC
D gene: TRBD2; V gene: TRBV11-2; J gene: TRBJ2-1; clone size: .; CDR3 protein: CASSLDSGSFINEQFF; CDR3 DNA: TGTGCCAGCAGCTTGGACAGCGGGAGTTTTATTAATGAGCAGTTCTTC
D gene: .; V gene: TRBV7-7; J gene: TRBJ2-3; clone size: .; CDR3 protein: CASSLDVAGSTDTQYF; CDR3 DNA: TGTGCCAGCAGCTTAGATGTCGCGGGAAGCACAGATACGCAGTATTTT
D gene: TRBD1; V gene: TRBV9; J gene: TRBJ1-4; clone size: .; CDR3 protein: CASSEGAVNEKLFF; CDR3 DNA: TGTGCCAGCAGCGAGGGGGCAGTTAATGAAAAACTGTTTTTT
D gene: .; V gene: TRBV28; J gene: TRBJ1-2; clone size: .; CDR3 protein: CASSFGGSIYGYTF; CDR3 DNA: TGTGCCAGCAGTTTTGGTGGTTCTATCTATGGCTACACCTTC
D gene: TRBD2; V gene: TRBV27; J gene: TRBJ2-1; clone size: .; CDR3 protein: CASSRIAGGPYNEQFF; CDR3 DNA: TGTGCCAGCAGCCGAATAGCGGGAGGGCCCTACAATGAGCAGTTCTTC
D gene: TRBD1; V gene: TRBV11-3; J gene: TRBJ1-2; clone size: .; CDR3 protein: CASSPGTAAPTF; CDR3 DNA: TGTGCCAGCAGCCCCGGGACAGCCGCTCCCACCTTC
D gene: .; V gene: TRBV18; J gene: TRBJ2-5; clone size: .; CDR3 protein: CASSPGQGGETQYF; CDR3 DNA: TGTGCCAGCTCACCTGGTCAGGGGGGCGAGACCCAGTACTTC
D gene: .; V gene: TRBV27; J gene: TRBJ1-1; clone size: .; CDR3 protein: CASRAKTGRLEAFF; CDR3 DNA: TGTGCCAGCAGGGCGAAGACAGGACGACTTGAAGCTTTCTTT
D gene: TRBD1; V gene: TRBV5-1; J gene: TRBJ1-1; clone size: .; CDR3 protein: CASSAGQGSTEAFF; CDR3 DNA: TGCGCCAGCAGCGCGGGACAGGGAAGTACTGAAGCTTTCTTT
D gene: .; V gene: TRBV7-9; J gene: TRBJ2-5; clone size: once; CDR3 protein: CASSLVQETQYF; CDR3 DNA: TGTGCCAGCAGCTTAGTCCAGGAGACCCAGTACTTC
D gene: TRBD2; V gene: TRBV11-2; J gene: TRBJ2-1; clone size: .; CDR3 protein: CASSSSGGSYNEQFF; CDR3 DNA: TGTGCCAGCAGCTCGTCCGGGGGGTCCTACAATGAGCAGTTCTTC
D gene: .; V gene: TRBV27; J gene: TRBJ2-7; clone size: .; CDR3 protein: CASSLIAGTYEQYF; CDR3 DNA: TGTGCCAGCAGTTTAATCGCAGGAACCTACGAGCAGTACTTC
D gene: .; V gene: TRBV4-3; J gene: TRBJ2-1; clone size: .; CDR3 protein: CASSQDRTGVGNEQFF; CDR3 DNA: TGCGCCAGCAGCCAAGATCGAACGGGAGTAGGCAATGAGCAGTTCTTC
D gene: .; V gene: TRBV27; J gene: TRBJ1-3; clone size: .; CDR3 protein: CASSPYQGFSGNTIYF; CDR3 DNA: TGTGCCAGCAGTCCCTACCAGGGATTCTCTGGAAACACCATATATTTT
D gene: .; V gene: TRBV27; J gene: TRBJ1-2; clone size: .; CDR3 protein: CASSPTAAANYGYTF; CDR3 DNA: TGTGCCAGCAGTCCGACTGCGGCAGCTAACTATGGCTACACCTTC
D gene: .; V gene: TRBV6-4; J gene: TRBJ1-4; clone size: .; CDR3 protein: CASSVREGEKLFF; CDR3 DNA: TGTGCCAGCAGTGTTAGGGAGGGCGAAAAACTGTTTTTT
D gene: .; V gene: TRBV5-4; J gene: TRBJ1-1; clone size: .; CDR3 protein: CASSLGRLNTEAFF; CDR3 DNA: TGTGCCAGCAGCTTGGGCAGATTGAACACTGAAGCTTTCTTT
D gene: TRBD1; V gene: TRBV27; J gene: TRBJ2-7; clone size: .; CDR3 protein: CASPRDRGSYEQYF; CDR3 DNA: TGTGCCAGCCCCCGGGACAGGGGCTCCTACGAGCAGTACTTC
D gene: .; V gene: TRBV28; J gene: TRBJ2-2; clone size: .; CDR3 protein: CASSEIAENTGELFF; CDR3 DNA: TGTGCCAGCAGTGAAATAGCGGAGAACACCGGGGAGCTGTTTTTT
D gene: TRBD1; V gene: TRBV28; J gene: TRBJ2-1; clone size: .; CDR3 protein: CASSLLETGGNEQFF; CDR3 DNA: TGTGCCAGCAGTTTATTGGAGACAGGGGGGAATGAGCAGTTCTTC
D gene: .; V gene: TRBV9; J gene: TRBJ2-6; clone size: .; CDR3 protein: CASSSRSLSGANVLTF; CDR3 DNA: TGTGCCAGCAGCTCGCGGTCGCTCTCTGGGGCCAACGTCCTGACTTTC
D gene: TRBD1; V gene: TRBV4-1; J gene: TRBJ1-3; clone size: .; CDR3 protein: CASSRGTVLSGNTIYF; CDR3 DNA: TGCGCCAGCAGCCGGGGGACAGTACTCTCTGGAAACACCATATATTTT
D gene: .; V gene: TRBV6-4; J gene: TRBJ2-3; clone size: .; CDR3 protein: CASSDSPRSATDTQYF; CDR3 DNA: TGTGCCAGCAGTGACTCCCCGAGGTCCGCCACAGATACGCAGTATTTT
D gene: TRBD2; V gene: TRBV5-1; J gene: TRBJ2-7; clone size: .; CDR3 protein: CASSPRLAGGEEQYF; CDR3 DNA: TGCGCCAGCAGCCCCCGACTAGCGGGAGGGGAGGAGCAGTACTTC
D gene: .; V gene: TRBV4-2; J gene: TRBJ1-4; clone size: .; CDR3 protein: CASSLVHSGTTNEKLFF; CDR3 DNA: TGTGCCAGCAGCCTCGTCCACTCAGGGACAACTAATGAAAAACTGTTTTTT
D gene: .; V gene: TRBV5-1; J gene: TRBJ2-1; clone size: .; CDR3 protein: CASSFSGSYNEQFF; CDR3 DNA: TGCGCCAGCAGCTTTTCAGGTTCCTACAATGAGCAGTTCTTC
D gene: TRBD1; V gene: TRBV30; J gene: TRBJ1-1; clone size: .; CDR3 protein: CAWSVFQGARTEAFF; CDR3 DNA: TGTGCCTGGAGTGTTTTCCAGGGGGCGCGTACTGAAGCTTTCTTT
D gene: .; V gene: TRBV6-4; J gene: TRBJ2-1; clone size: .; CDR3 protein: CASSGRIGGEQFF; CDR3 DNA: TGTGCCAGCAGTGGACGGATCGGCGGTGAGCAGTTCTTC
D gene: TRBD1; V gene: TRBV30; J gene: TRBJ2-7; clone size: .; CDR3 protein: CAWSGGTGVEEQYF; CDR3 DNA: TGTGCCTGGAGTGGGGGGACAGGGGTAGAGGAGCAGTACTTC
D gene: .; V gene: TRBV6-5; J gene: TRBJ2-1; clone size: .; CDR3 protein: CASSYSSSSNEQFF; CDR3 DNA: TGTGCCAGCAGTTACTCTAGTTCGTCGAATGAGCAGTTCTTC
D gene: .; V gene: TRBV18; J gene: TRBJ2-3; clone size: .; CDR3 protein: CASSLKTISTDTQYF; CDR3 DNA: TGTGCCAGCTCCCTAAAAACCATAAGCACAGATACGCAGTATTTT
D gene: .; V gene: TRBV14; J gene: TRBJ2-1; clone size: .; CDR3 protein: CASSQDWPGSNEQFF; CDR3 DNA: TGTGCCAGCAGCCAAGATTGGCCAGGCAGCAATGAGCAGTTCTTC
D gene: .; V gene: TRBV6-6; J gene: TRBJ1-1; clone size: .; CDR3 protein: CASSYSTTMNTEAFF; CDR3 DNA: TGTGCCAGCAGTTACTCAACAACCATGAACACTGAAGCTTTCTTT
D gene: .; V gene: TRBV2; J gene: TRBJ2-7; clone size: .; CDR3 protein: CASSLAGLTEGGREQYF; CDR3 DNA: TGTGCCAGCAGCTTAGCGGGTCTAACTGAAGGGGGTCGCGAGCAGTACTTC
D gene: .; V gene: TRBV11-2; J gene: TRBJ2-5; clone size: .; CDR3 protein: CASSFRGTYSGQETQYF; CDR3 DNA: TGTGCCAGCAGCTTTAGGGGAACGTATTCGGGCCAAGAGACCCAGTACTTC
D gene: .; V gene: TRBV7-6; J gene: TRBJ2-5; clone size: .; CDR3 protein: CASSLEARAETQYF; CDR3 DNA: TGTGCCAGCAGCTTAGAGGCCAGGGCCGAGACCCAGTACTTC
D gene: .; V gene: TRBV11-2; J gene: TRBJ1-4; clone size: .; CDR3 protein: CASSLGSLPNNEKLFF; CDR3 DNA: TGTGCCAGCAGCTTGGGGAGCCTCCCAAATAATGAAAAACTGTTTTTT
D gene: .; V gene: TRBV2; J gene: TRBJ1-5; clone size: .; CDR3 protein: CASSEGGWGNQPQHF; CDR3 DNA: TGTGCCAGCAGTGAAGGGGGCTGGGGCAATCAGCCCCAGCATTTT
D gene: TRBD2; V gene: TRBV30; J gene: TRBJ2-3; clone size: .; CDR3 protein: CAWTGLAGPDTQYF; CDR3 DNA: TGTGCCTGGACGGGACTAGCGGGCCCAGATACGCAGTATTTT
D gene: TRBD2; V gene: TRBV5-1; J gene: TRBJ2-7; clone size: .; CDR3 protein: CASSLGGLAVSSYEQYF; CDR3 DNA: TGCGCCAGCAGCTTGGGAGGACTAGCGGTGAGCTCCTACGAGCAGTACTTC
D gene: .; V gene: TRBV9; J gene: TRBJ1-1; clone size: .; CDR3 protein: CASSPSGRDTEAFF; CDR3 DNA: TGTGCCAGCAGCCCATCCGGGCGGGACACTGAAGCTTTCTTT
D gene: TRBD2; V gene: TRBV4-1; J gene: TRBJ2-7; clone size: .; CDR3 protein: CASSQEASGIYEQYF; CDR3 DNA: TGCGCCAGCAGCCAAGAGGCAAGCGGGATCTACGAGCAGTACTTC
D gene: TRBD1; V gene: TRBV6-5; J gene: TRBJ1-2; clone size: .; CDR3 protein: CASSPGTGVGYGYTF; CDR3 DNA: TGTGCCAGCAGTCCCGGGACAGGGGTTGGCTATGGCTACACCTTC
D gene: TRBD1; V gene: TRBV6-5; J gene: TRBJ2-5; clone size: .; CDR3 protein: CACKGTGQETQYF; CDR3 DNA: TGTGCCTGTAAAGGGACAGGCCAAGAGACCCAGTACTTC
D gene: .; V gene: TRBV5-5; J gene: TRBJ1-2; clone size: .; CDR3 protein: CASSPGHVGSNYGYTF; CDR3 DNA: TGTGCCAGCAGCCCGGGACATGTGGGGTCTAACTATGGCTACACCTTC
D gene: TRBD2; V gene: TRBV12-5; J gene: TRBJ2-7; clone size: .; CDR3 protein: CASGLVLAGDSYEQYF; CDR3 DNA: TGTGCTAGTGGTTTGGTCCTAGCGGGAGACTCCTACGAGCAGTACTTC
D gene: TRBD1; V gene: TRBV2; J gene: TRBJ1-2; clone size: .; CDR3 protein: CASREGQIYGYTF; CDR3 DNA: TGTGCCAGCAGGGAGGGACAGATCTATGGCTACACCTTC
D gene: .; V gene: TRBV21-1; J gene: TRBJ2-7; clone size: .; CDR3 protein: CASSNGQGADEQYF; CDR3 DNA: TGTGCCAGCAGCAATGGACAGGGGGCAGACGAGCAGTACTTC
D gene: .; V gene: TRBV28; J gene: TRBJ1-1; clone size: .; CDR3 protein: CASRDSVEWPEAFF; CDR3 DNA: TGTGCCAGCAGAGACTCTGTGGAGTGGCCTGAAGCTTTCTTT
D gene: TRBD2; V gene: TRBV25-1; J gene: TRBJ2-5; clone size: .; CDR3 protein: CASSVGLARAQYF; CDR3 DNA: TGTGCCAGCAGTGTCGGACTAGCCAGGGCCCAGTACTTC
D gene: .; V gene: TRBV11-2; J gene: TRBJ2-7; clone size: once; CDR3 protein: CASSRIAVSSYEQYF; CDR3 DNA: TGTGCCAGCAGCCGCATAGCGGTTAGCTCCTACGAGCAGTACTTC
D gene: .; V gene: TRBV18; J gene: TRBJ1-1; clone size: .; CDR3 protein: CASSSQGMNTEAFF; CDR3 DNA: TGTGCCAGCTCATCGCAGGGGATGAACACTGAAGCTTTCTTT
D gene: TRBD2; V gene: TRBV5-1; J gene: TRBJ2-1; clone size: .; CDR3 protein: CASSLAGGLAYNEQFF; CDR3 DNA: TGCGCCAGCAGCTTAGCGGGAGGGCTGGCCTACAATGAGCAGTTCTTC
D gene: TRBD1; V gene: TRBV4-1; J gene: TRBJ2-5; clone size: .; CDR3 protein: CASSQTGGRETQYF; CDR3 DNA: TGCGCCAGCAGCCAGACAGGGGGCCGGGAGACCCAGTACTTC